The T cell receptor beta chain under discussion was sequenced for a study of shared clonotypes between healthy human individuals. Naive CD8 cells comprised CD45RO-negative, CCR7-positively selected cells, excluding terminally differentiated effector memory CD45RA+ cells. The deep-level immunoSEQ assay was used. An even split of each subset's genomic DNA across several immunoSEQ plates was performed. Original data processing: There were no quality scores in the junction-only immunoSEQ sequences, so filtering differed. The table came from immunoSEQ multiplex PCR; TCRdb's copy has only in-frame clones and leaves some out. The V and J calls and the clone size are those of that table, but D and trimming were determined from the DNA. Of about 2.1 million clones listed, approximately 92% are singletons. The V end lost 5 bases, the J end lost 5 bases, and 12 bases lay between the germline ends. CDR3 length: 13 residues. Germline V gene lookup returns CDR1 MDHEN and CDR2 SYDVKM.

Of note for this clone: No antigen is known for it.

Study-level points and caveats: Naive subsets generally had larger estimated richness than memory subsets.

The J gene is TRBJ1-1, the V gene TRBV28; D gene uncertain. The material sequenced was naive CD8+ T cells from PBMCs. The sequence was obtained from a man aged 18 to 29 in good health. Some clones in this sample may be carry-over from other donors' samples. The CDR3 sequence is CASSSYLVTEAFF. The CDR3 DNA reads as TGTGCCAGCAGTAGTTATTTGGTGACTGAAGCTTTCTTT.